Given below is one T cell receptor (beta chain) in context. Produced via immunoSEQ multiplex PCR; TCRdb's table is partial and in-frame only. The sample gives a few hundred thousand clones, 90% of which show up once; roughly 6.4% is in the top ten. This sample is drawn from a study of control samples from healthy donors and cancer patients. The TCR originated in a man in his forties with head and neck cancer. Sequenced material: PBMCs.

The CDR3 nucleotides read TGTGCCAGCAGTGAAGCAGGTAGCGTGGAGACCCAGTACTTC. Encoded protein: CASSEAGSVETQYF. The rearrangement uses TRBV25-1 and TRBJ2-5, with D possibly matching TRBD2 (5 bases). V was pared by 2 bases and J by 5 bases, with 12 bases between. The CDR3 loop spans 14 amino acids. Germline lookup yields CDR1 MGHDK and CDR2 SYGVNS.